The 6 T cell receptor beta chains below all came from one sample that was sequenced in a study of blood T cell repertoires in COVID-19. This table comes from immunoSEQ multiplex PCR, and its TCRdb copy is limited to in-frame clones, with some not included. Of roughly 250,000 clones listed, around 91% are singletons. Sequenced: PBMCs or T cells enriched from blood (not recorded which). The source is a young woman who had recovered from COVID-19.

This rearrangement joins TRBV7-3 to TRBJ1-2; 7 nucleotides line up with TRBD1. The CDR3 has 13 residues. Looked up from germline, CDR1 is SGHTA and CDR2 is FQGTGA. V lost 2 bases, J lost 9 bases, and 6 bases stayed unmatched. The CDR3 DNA reads as TGTGCCAGCAGCTTAGCGGCAGGGGGGAGCTACACCTTC. It codes for CASSLAAGGSYTF. Full variable domain (remainder filled in from reference TRBV7-3 and TRBJ1-2): GAGVSQTPSNKVTEKGKYVELRCDPISGHTALYWYRQSLGQGPEFLIYFQGTGAADDSGLPNDRFFAVRPEGSVSTLKIQRTERGDSAVYLCASSLAAGGSYTFGSGTRLTVV.

V is TRBV24-1 and J is TRBJ1-5; no firm D call. This CDR3 comprises 15 residues. V dropped 4 bases and J dropped 6 bases, with 15 bases sitting between them. Germline values: CDR1 KGHDR, CDR2 SFDVKD. CDR3 DNA sequence: TGTGCCACCAGTGACCGCAGAGCGCCGGGTCAGCCCCAGCATTTT. This translates into CATSDRRAPGQPQHF.

CDR3 in DNA: TGTGCCAGCAGGCGCGAGGGGACAGGGGCCCCCTACGAGCAGTACTTC. It translates to CASRREGTGAPYEQYF. V usage is TRBV11-2 and J usage is TRBJ2-7; 10 bases are a match to TRBD1. The CDR3 spans 16 residues. V lost 6 bases and J lost 2; bases outside the gene matches: 10. From germline, CDR1 is SGHAT and CDR2 FQNNGV.

J is TRBJ2-3 and V is TRBV27; 9 bases align to TRBD2. CDR1 MNHEY and CDR2 SMNVEV come from the germline V gene (reference sequence). Germline trimming cut 4 bases from V and 5 bases from J; bases unmatched to any gene: 4. The CDR3 length is 14 residues. Written as DNA, the CDR3 is TGTGCCAGCAGTTCAGCGGGGGGAAGAGATACGCAGTATTTT. Translating it yields CASSSAGGRDTQYF.

For the CDR3, the DNA is TGTGCCAGCAGCCAAGATTGGGCGGGGGGCGGTATAGAAGAGACCCAGTACTTC. It yields the protein CASSQDWAGGGIEETQYF. The chain couples TRBV4-2 to TRBJ2-5; 8 bases match TRBD2. CDR3 length: 18 residues. Germline loops: CDR1 LGHNA, CDR2 YNFKEQ. With 0 bases clipped from V and 3 bases from J, the junction kept 12 bases outside the gene matches.

J is TRBJ1-4 and V is TRBV5-1; D not certain. Trimming pared 2 bases from V and 8 bases from J, leaving 16 bases between. Germline V gene data show CDR1 as SGHRS and CDR2 as YFSETQ. This CDR3 comprises 15 residues. This chain's CDR3 is CASSFASGKLEKLFF. The CDR3 bases are TGCGCCAGCAGCTTTGCATCGGGAAAGCTAGAAAAACTGTTTTTT.